These 22 T cell receptor beta chains originate from one sample sequenced in a study of early T cells in non-severe SARS-CoV-2 infection. Using its own MiXCR run on the 5' RACE reads, TCRdb lists one record per CDR3 protein. The repertoire consists of approximately 69,000 distinct CDR3 sequences, with more than 9.5% occurring once and the leading ten covering roughly 5.7%. The sample was whole blood, taken at baseline. The receptors here all came from an adult who was a healthcare worker with PCR-confirmed SARS-CoV-2 infection or an uninfected control (not recorded which).

This clonotype was found a few times. The rearrangement joins TRBV5-6 to TRBJ1-1, with D possibly matching TRBD1 (5 bases). Germline lookup yields CDR1 SGHDT and CDR2 YYEEEE. This CDR3 has 18 residues. Trimming cost V 0 bases and J 1 base, with 19 bases left between them. The CDR3 coding sequence is TGTGCCAGCAGCTTGGGTTATGGCTTTTGGGGGGAGAACACTGAAGCTTTCTTT. It codes for CASSLGYGFWGENTEAFF.

CDR3 DNA sequence: TGTGCCAGCTCAGGCCCCAGCGGGGGGTACACAGATACGCAGTATTTT. It encodes CASSGPSGGYTDTQYF. The chain combines TRBV18 with TRBJ2-3; 9 bases match TRBD2. The length of the CDR3 is 16 residues. Germline V gene lookup returns CDR1 KGHSH and CDR2 LQKENI. The trim removed 5 bases at V and 2 bases at J, leaving 8 bases unmatched.

This clonotype occurred a few times. The rearrangement uses TRBV19 and TRBJ2-3, with D perhaps TRBD1 (5 bases). Looked up from germline, CDR1 is LNHDA and CDR2 is SQIVND (reference sequence). This CDR3 has 16 amino acids. V shed 5 bases and J shed 0 bases, with 15 bases lying between them. CDR3 region: CASSLTASTSTDTQYF. The DNA for the CDR3 is TGTGCCAGTAGTTTGACAGCGAGTACTAGCACAGATACGCAGTATTTT.

This rearrangement joins TRBV24-1 to TRBJ2-7, with D uncertain. V was pared by 5 bases and J by 0 bases, with 10 bases between. Looked up from germline, CDR1 is KGHDR and CDR2 is SFDVKD. The CDR3 consists of 14 residues. The CDR3 sequence: CATSAPGSSYEQYF. The CDR3 DNA reads TGTGCCACCAGTGCGCCGGGTAGCTCCTACGAGCAGTACTTC.

The chain is built from TRBV7-9 and TRBJ2-1; the match to TRBD1 covers 10 bases. CDR3 length: 13 amino acids. V lost 5 bases and J lost 8; bases outside the gene matches: 3. Germline-derived CDR1 and CDR2 are SEHNR and FQNEAQ (reference sequence). This CDR3 reads CASSTGTGDEQFF. DNA for the CDR3: TGTGCCAGCAGCACAGGGACAGGGGATGAGCAGTTCTTC.

This clonotype has more than one count but fewer than ten. The V gene is TRBV5-4, the J gene TRBJ2-1; 12 nucleotides line up with TRBD2. This CDR3 region has 16 residues. In germline, CDR1 is SGHNT, CDR2 YYREEE (reference sequence). V lost 0 bases and J lost 7; bases outside the gene matches: 5. The CDR3: CASSLGRLAGGNEQFF. In DNA, the CDR3 is TGTGCCAGCAGCTTGGGTAGGCTAGCGGGAGGGAATGAGCAGTTCTTC.

This chain connects TRBV12-3 or TRBV12-4 to TRBJ2-3; D tentatively fits TRBD1 or TRBD2 (5 bases each). The CDR3 sequence is 12 residues long. Trimming stripped 6 bases from V and 6 bases from J, with 10 bases between. The CDR3 loop reads CASSTEGDTQYF. In DNA form, the CDR3 reads TGTGCCAGCAGCACAGAGGGGGATACGCAGTATTTT.

The chain is built from TRBV29-1 and TRBJ2-2; D gene unclear. The germline V and J ends were trimmed by 5 bases and 6 bases, with 16 bases remaining between them. The CDR3 loop spans 14 amino acids. CDR1 is SQVTM, CDR2 ANQGSEA, per germline. The CDR3 sequence is CSVQHRFVSGELFF. CDR3 DNA: TGCAGCGTTCAGCATAGGTTTGTTTCCGGGGAGCTGTTTTTT.

The chain couples TRBV6-2 or TRBV6-3 to TRBJ2-7; the D is unclear. V gave up 0 bases and J gave up 5 bases, with 8 bases separating them. The CDR3 is 13 residues long. The V gene's germline CDR1 is MNHEY and CDR2 SVGEGT. CDR3 amino acids: CASSYSAAHEQYF. Here the CDR3 DNA reads TGTGCCAGCAGTTACTCGGCCGCCCACGAGCAGTACTTC.

This clonotype was detected only a few times. This sequence joins TRBV7-2 and TRBJ1-3; 9 bases agree with TRBD1. The CDR3 length is 15 residues. Trimming cost V 6 bases and J 1 base; bases outside gene matches: 4. Germline assignment: CDR1 SGHTA and CDR2 FQGNSA. The CDR3: CASSRGTGSGNTIYF. In nucleotides, the CDR3 is TGTGCCAGCAGTCGGGGGACAGGGTCTGGAAACACCATATATTTT.

This clonotype was recorded a few times. The chain uses TRBV6-5 and TRBJ2-7; no reliable D call. The CDR3 has 14 amino acids. V lost 2 bases and J 3 bases, leaving 11 bases between the germline ends. CDR1 MNHEY and CDR2 SVGAGI come from the germline V gene. CDR3 sequence (DNA): TGTGCCAGCAGTTACCGTAGAAGGGACTACGAGCAGTACTTC. This gives the protein CASSYRRRDYEQYF.

The V gene is TRBV9, the J gene TRBJ2-7; 7 bases line up with TRBD1. CDR3 size: 15 residues. Trimming cost V 4 bases and J 2 bases; bases outside gene matches: 9. Germline V lookup: CDR1 SGDLS, CDR2 YYNGEE. The CDR3 is CASSPRDRQPYEQYF. The CDR3 bases are TGTGCCAGCAGCCCCCGGGACAGACAACCCTACGAGCAGTACTTC.

This clonotype has just a few counts. The chain is built from TRBV29-1 and TRBJ2-1; 9 positions match TRBD2. Germline CDR1 reads SQVTM; CDR2 reads ANQGSEA. CDR3 length equals 14 residues. V was pared by 6 bases and J by 0 bases, with 3 bases of the junction left unmatched. CDR3 coding DNA: TGCAGCGTGGTGACTAGCGGCTCCTACAATGAGCAGTTCTTC. Amino acid sequence: CSVVTSGSYNEQFF.

The rearrangement uses TRBV6-5 and TRBJ2-1; tentatively, D is TRBD2 (6 bases). The CDR3 runs to 16 residues. The V and J ends lost 0 bases and 6 bases respectively, with 15 bases between them. Per germline, CDR1 MNHEY and CDR2 SVGAGI. The CDR3 coding sequence is TGTGCCAGCAGTTACTCGACGGGAGAGGCGAGCAATGAGCAGTTCTTC. This translates into CASSYSTGEASNEQFF.

This clonotype was recorded at least ten times. The chain employs TRBV18 and TRBJ1-5; the match to TRBD1 covers 7 bases. There are 15 residues in the CDR3. V lost 3 bases and J lost 4; bases outside the gene matches: 6. Germline values: CDR1 KGHSH, CDR2 LQKENI. The CDR3 loop reads CASSPAGTVNQPQHF. CDR3 DNA: TGTGCCAGCTCACCTGCCGGGACAGTAAATCAGCCCCAGCATTTT.

This clonotype has ten or more counts. The chain employs TRBV14 and TRBJ2-1, with 10 bases aligning to TRBD2. This CDR3 has 16 residues. V gave up 1 base and J gave up 8 bases; unmatched junction bases: 8. Germline CDR1 and CDR2: SGHDN and FVKESK. CDR3 sequence: CASSQGLAGVGHEQFF. In DNA, the CDR3 is TGTGCCAGCAGCCAAGGCCTAGCGGGAGTGGGCCATGAGCAGTTCTTC. Looking up the rest from reference TRBV14 and TRBJ2-1 gives the full variable domain: EAGVTQFPSHSVIEKGQTVTLRCDPISGHDNLYWYRRVMGKEIKFLLHFVKESKQDESGMPNNRFLAERTGGTYSTLKVQPAELEDSGVYFCASSQGLAGVGHEQFFGPGTRLTVL.

The chain is built from TRBV7-3 and TRBJ1-6; D not certain. CDR3 length: 13 residues. The V gene's germline CDR1 is SGHTA and CDR2 FQGTGA. Trimming took off 4 bases at V and 9 bases at J, with 10 bases between the two ends. CDR3 region: CASSSFVGSPLHF. Here the CDR3 DNA reads TGTGCCAGCAGCTCTTTCGTCGGTTCACCCCTCCACTTT.

This chain links TRBV12-3 or TRBV12-4 with TRBJ2-7; 7 bases map to TRBD2. V shed 5 bases, J shed 2 bases, and the junction held 6 bases outside the gene matches. The length of the CDR3 is 14 residues. CDR3 sequence (DNA): TGTGCCAGCAGTCCTCTGGCGGGGGCCTACGAGCAGTACTTC. Residues: CASSPLAGAYEQYF.

This clonotype was counted between two and nine times. This chain links TRBV7-2 with TRBJ2-7, with 10 bases that match TRBD2. The length of the CDR3 is 14 residues. The V and J ends lost 5 bases and 3 bases, in that order; junction bases with no gene match: 4. Germline CDR1 and CDR2: SGHTA and FQGNSA. The CDR3 DNA sequence: TGTGCCAGCAGCCGGACTAGCGGATTCTACGAGCAGTACTTC. It encodes CASSRTSGFYEQYF.

In its sample, this clonotype was seen many times. CDR3 region: CSVDTGGRYIGYTF. CDR3 DNA: TGCAGCGTAGACACAGGGGGCCGGTATATAGGCTACACCTTC. The chain joins TRBV29-1 to TRBJ1-2; 9 bases are a match to TRBD1. The CDR3 runs to 14 residues. V was clipped by 6 bases and J by 8 bases; unmatched bases: 13. Germline loops: CDR1 SQVTM, CDR2 ANQGSEA.

For this clonotype: A junction boundary mismatches the germline segment, possibly from a read error. V and J are TRBV7-2 and TRBJ1-1; D is possibly TRBD1 (5 bases). The germline gives CDR1 SGHTA, CDR2 FQGNSA. CDR3 size: 14 residues. This CDR3 is CASSFTVPGTEVFF. CDR3 nucleotide sequence: TGTGCCAGCAGCTTCACGGTCCCGGGGACTGAAGTTTTCTTT.

This sequence joins TRBV5-1 and TRBJ2-1, with 8 positions matching TRBD2. The CDR3 runs 17 residues. V gave up 0 bases and J gave up 3 bases; unmatched junction bases: 8. Germline V gives CDR1 SGHRS, CDR2 YFSETQ. DNA of the CDR3: TGCGCCAGCAGCTTGGCCGGTAGCGGGGAGATCTACAATGAGCAGTTCTTC. This codes for CASSLAGSGEIYNEQFF.